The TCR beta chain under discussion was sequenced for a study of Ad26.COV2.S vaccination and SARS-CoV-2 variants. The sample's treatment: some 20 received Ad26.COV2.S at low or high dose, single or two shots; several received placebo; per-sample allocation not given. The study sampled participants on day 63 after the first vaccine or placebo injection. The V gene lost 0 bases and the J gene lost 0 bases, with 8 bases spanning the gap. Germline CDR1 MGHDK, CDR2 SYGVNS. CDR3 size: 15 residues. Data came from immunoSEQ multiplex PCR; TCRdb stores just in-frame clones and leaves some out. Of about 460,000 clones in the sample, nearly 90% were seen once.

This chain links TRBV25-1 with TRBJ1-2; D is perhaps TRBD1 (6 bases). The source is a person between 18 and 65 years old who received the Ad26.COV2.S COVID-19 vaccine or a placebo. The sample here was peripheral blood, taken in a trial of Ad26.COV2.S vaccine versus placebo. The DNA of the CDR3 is TGTGCCAGCAGTGAATACCGACAGGCTAACTATGGCTACACCTTC. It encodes CASSEYRQANYGYTF.